This T cell receptor beta chain was identified in a study of shared clonotypes between healthy human individuals. Overall study results and limits: Against clonotypes common to all four donors, non-shared ones had lower generation probabilities.

V was cut by 3 bases and J by 0 bases, with 16 bases left in between. The CDR3 consists of 16 residues. Germline V gene lookup returns CDR1 SGHKS and CDR2 YYEKEE (reference sequence). Each subset's genomic DNA was shared equally among a number of immunoSEQ plates. Sequenced by immunoSEQ multiplex PCR; TCRdb stores in-frame clones only, minus some. The profile shows some 790,000 clones, roughly 72% of them singletons. A note on this clone: Its antigen is currently unknown.

The sequenced sample was memory CD4+ T cells sorted from blood. Described subset: CD45RA-negative fraction. This sequence was found in a young woman in good health. V usage is TRBV5-5 and J usage is TRBJ2-7; D is tentatively TRBD1 or TRBD2 (5 bases each). The CDR3 is CASSSTPGTGSYEQYF. As DNA, the CDR3 is TGTGCCAGCAGCTCGACCCCGGGGACGGGCTCCTACGAGCAGTACTTC.